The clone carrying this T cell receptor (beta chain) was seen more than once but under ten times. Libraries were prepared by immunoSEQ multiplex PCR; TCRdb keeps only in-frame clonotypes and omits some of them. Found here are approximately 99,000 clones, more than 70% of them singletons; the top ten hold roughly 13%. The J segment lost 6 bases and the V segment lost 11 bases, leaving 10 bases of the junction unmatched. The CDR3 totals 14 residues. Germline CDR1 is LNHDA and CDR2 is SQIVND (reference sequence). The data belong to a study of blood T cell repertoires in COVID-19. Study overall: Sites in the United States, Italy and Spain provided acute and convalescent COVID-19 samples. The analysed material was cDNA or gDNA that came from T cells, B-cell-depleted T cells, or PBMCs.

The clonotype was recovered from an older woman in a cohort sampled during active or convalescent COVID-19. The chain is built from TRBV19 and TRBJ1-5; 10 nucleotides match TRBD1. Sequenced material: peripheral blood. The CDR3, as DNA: TGTGCCGCCCAAGGGGGACAGGGGAGTCAGCCCCAGCATTTT. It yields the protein CAAQGGQGSQPQHF.